The clone carrying this T cell receptor (beta chain) occurred many times. Its antigen is currently unknown. This entry comes from a study of CD8+CD57+ T cells in acquired aplastic anemia. As for the study in general: The sorted CD4+ and CD8+ cells yielded an average around 3.2 ug of DNA.

Patients chosen for sequencing had CD8+CD57+ cells that had expanded, as shown by flow cytometry. Every patient presented with severe acquired aplastic anemia. Each patient gave a blood sample that was collected before any therapy had been received. The template used for profiling TCR beta VDJ and CDR3 was genomic DNA. In TCRdb, the reads were re-called with MiXCR into one record per CDR3 protein. The table lists 75,000 to 80,000 distinct CDR3 sequences, 60% to 75% of them singletons, with approximately 81% in the top ten. Study outcomes and limitations: Statistical testing detected no significant gap in CD8+ Simpson's diversity between patients and controls.

The CDR3 length is 13 residues. Germline lookup yields CDR1 LNHDA and CDR2 SQIVND (reference sequence). The V end lost 5 bases, the J end lost 2 bases, and 10 bases lay between the germline ends. The rearrangement uses TRBV19 and TRBJ2-7; D is ambiguous. Material for sequencing was sorted CD4+, CD8+, or CD8+CD57+ T cells (not recorded which) from PBMCs. The clonotype was recovered from a human donor with aplastic anemia. The DNA of the CDR3 is TGTGCCAGTAGTCCCGATAGGACCTACGAGCAGTACTTC. This codes for CASSPDRTYEQYF.